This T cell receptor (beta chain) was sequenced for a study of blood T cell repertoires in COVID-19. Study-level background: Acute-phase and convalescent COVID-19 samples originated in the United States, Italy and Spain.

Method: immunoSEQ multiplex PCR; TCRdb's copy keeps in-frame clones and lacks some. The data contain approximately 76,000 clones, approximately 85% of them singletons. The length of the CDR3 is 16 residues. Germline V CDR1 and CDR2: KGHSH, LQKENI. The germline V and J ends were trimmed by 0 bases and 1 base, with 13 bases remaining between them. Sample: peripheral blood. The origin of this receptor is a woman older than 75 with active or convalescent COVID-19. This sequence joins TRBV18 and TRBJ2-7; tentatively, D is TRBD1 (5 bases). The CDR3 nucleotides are TGTGCCAGCTCACCACCGAGGCAGGGTAGATCCTACGAGCAGTACTTC. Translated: CASSPPRQGRSYEQYF.